The present T cell receptor (beta chain) was sequenced within a study of tumor-infiltrating lymphocytes in localized non-small cell lung cancer. At the level of the study: Some samples were collected after neoadjuvant chemotherapy; smokers, never-smokers and several histologies were included. Tumor tissue and non-adjacent uninvolved lung came from each patient.

As concerns this clone: Its antigen is undetermined.

There are 14 residues in the CDR3. V was pared by 1 base and J by 4 bases, with 9 bases between. In germline, CDR1 is SGHDT, CDR2 YYEEEE. Study-wide points: Only some patients had TCR sequencing, depending on available tissue. No T-cell fraction difference was seen between IM1 and IM2 tumors.

Generated by immunoSEQ multiplex PCR, the TCRdb table keeps only in-frame clones and is missing some. The sample has about 12,000 clones, roughly 82% seen once. This TCR was recovered from a human donor with non-small cell lung cancer. The V and J genes are TRBV5-6 and TRBJ1-5; D call uncertain. The sample consisted of uninvolved lung tissue not adjacent to the tumor. CDR3: CASSLWRTNQPQHF. CDR3 bases: TGTGCCAGCAGCTTGTGGCGGACTAATCAGCCCCAGCATTTT.